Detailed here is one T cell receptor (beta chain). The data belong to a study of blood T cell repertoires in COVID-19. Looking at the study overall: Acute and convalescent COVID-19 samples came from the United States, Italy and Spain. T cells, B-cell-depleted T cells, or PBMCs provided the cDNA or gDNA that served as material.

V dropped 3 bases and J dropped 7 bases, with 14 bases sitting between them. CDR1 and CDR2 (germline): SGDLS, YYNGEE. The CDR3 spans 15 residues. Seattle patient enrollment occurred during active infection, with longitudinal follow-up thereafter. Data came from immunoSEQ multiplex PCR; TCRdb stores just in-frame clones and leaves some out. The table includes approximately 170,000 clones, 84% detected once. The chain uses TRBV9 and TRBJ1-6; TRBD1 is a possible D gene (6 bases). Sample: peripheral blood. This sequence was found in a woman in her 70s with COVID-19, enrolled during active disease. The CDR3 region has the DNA TGTGCCAGCAGCGACCCCAGGGGTAAGAATTCACCCCTCCACTTT. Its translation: CASSDPRGKNSPLHF.